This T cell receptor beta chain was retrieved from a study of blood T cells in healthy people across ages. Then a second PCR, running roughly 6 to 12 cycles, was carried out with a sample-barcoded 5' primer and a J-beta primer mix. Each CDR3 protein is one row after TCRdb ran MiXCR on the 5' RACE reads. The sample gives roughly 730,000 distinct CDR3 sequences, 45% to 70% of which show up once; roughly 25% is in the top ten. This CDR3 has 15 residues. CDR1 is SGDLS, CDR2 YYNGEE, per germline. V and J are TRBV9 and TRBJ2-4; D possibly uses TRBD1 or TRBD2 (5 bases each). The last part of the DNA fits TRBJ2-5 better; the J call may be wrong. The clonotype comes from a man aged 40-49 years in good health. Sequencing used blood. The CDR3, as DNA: TGTGCCAGCAGCCGAGGGGTGTCTTTGGTGGAGACCCAGTACTTC. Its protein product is CASSRGVSLVETQYF.